The T cell receptor beta chain described here comes from a study of blood T cell repertoires in COVID-19. The participants were between roughly 18 and 89 years old and came from 24 US areas. Grouping used clinical history reported by participants in a survey and questionnaire. Donors in Cohort 3 counted as recovered after two negative PCRs, clearance, or symptom resolution. The method was immunoSEQ multiplex PCR; TCRdb's version includes in-frame clones alone and lacks a portion of them. Among more than 200,000 clones, around nine tenths were seen once, and the ten largest hold 11%. Per the germline V gene, CDR1 is MNHEY and CDR2 is SMNVEV (reference sequence). There are 17 residues in the CDR3. Trimming at V came to 7 bases and at J to 6 bases, leaving 12 bases not matched to a gene.

This receptor was taken from a man under 40 who had recovered from COVID-19. This chain uses TRBV27 with TRBJ2-2; TRBD2 matches 12 bases. The material sequenced was PBMCs or T cells enriched from blood (not recorded which). The chain's CDR3 is CASTYFPGLAGPGELFF. The CDR3 DNA reads as TGTGCCAGCACTTATTTTCCGGGACTAGCGGGTCCCGGGGAGCTGTTTTTT.